This T cell receptor beta chain stems from a study of blood T cell repertoires in COVID-19. The data were produced by immunoSEQ multiplex PCR, yet TCRdb's version contains in-frame clones alone and is incomplete. The sample lists fewer than 110,000 clones, approximately 88% occurring once. Germline CDR1 and CDR2: MNHEY and SMNVEV (reference sequence). V lost 0 bases and J lost 3, with 12 bases in between. The CDR3 runs to 15 residues. The rearrangement links TRBV27 to TRBJ2-7; maybe TRBD2 (7 bases). What was sequenced was peripheral blood. The TCR originated in a man aged 40-55 years with active or convalescent COVID-19. The CDR3 DNA is TGTGCCAGCAGTTTATCGAAGGGGGAGGGCTACGAGCAGTACTTC. Its translation is CASSLSKGEGYEQYF.